A selection of T cell receptor beta chains follows, all from one sample in a study of T cells in localized non-small cell lung cancer. Method: immunoSEQ multiplex PCR; TCRdb's copy keeps in-frame clones and lacks some. The table has 1,500 or so clones, 25% seen once. Sequenced here: lung tumor tissue, sampled before any cancer treatment. The receptors here all came from a woman between 35 and 75 years old with stage I lung adenocarcinoma. The CDR3 runs from the conserved cysteine through the conserved F or W. D genes are given only for firm matches. Rows may omit the clone size; those that give it use once, few, many or a size class.

CDR3nt,CDR3aa,v_gene,d_gene,j_gene,abundance
TGTGCCAGCAGTTCGGGCGGAACCTACGAGCAGTACTTC,CASSSGGTYEQYF,TRBV6-8,.,TRBJ2-7,.
TGTGCCAGCAGTGAAGGTTGGAGACAGTACACCGGGGAGCTGTTTTTT,CASSEGWRQYTGELFF,TRBV6-7,.,TRBJ2-2,.
TGTGCCAGCAGCTTGGGACTAGCGGAGAACACCGGGGAGCTGTTTTTT,CASSLGLAENTGELFF,TRBV11-3,TRBD2,TRBJ2-2,few
TGTGCCAGTAGTATGCTGGGATCTAACTATGGCTACACCTTC,CASSMLGSNYGYTF,TRBV19,.,TRBJ1-2,.
TGTGCCAGCAGCACCGACAGGGCCTCCTACGAGCAGTACTTC,CASSTDRASYEQYF,TRBV11-3,TRBD1,TRBJ2-7,large
TGTGCCAGCAGTTACTCCGACAGCTTCAATGAGCAGTTCTTC,CASSYSDSFNEQFF,TRBV6-8,.,TRBJ2-1,few
TGTGCCAGCAGTAGACTCGGGGGGGCCGGAGAGACCCAGTACTTC,CASSRLGGAGETQYF,TRBV6-8,TRBD2,TRBJ2-5,large
TGTGCCAGTAGTATGCTGGCAGATACGCAGTATTTT,CASSMLADTQYF,TRBV19,.,TRBJ2-3,few
TGTGCCATCAGGCCGGGACAGGGAGTGACAGATACGCAGTATTTT,CAIRPGQGVTDTQYF,TRBV6-8,TRBD1,TRBJ2-3,.
TGCAGCGGTCTTGACAGGAGCTCCTACAATGAGCAGTTCTTC,CSGLDRSSYNEQFF,TRBV29-1,.,TRBJ2-1,.
TGTGCCAGCAGCTCCGACAGGGGCGGTGGCTACACCTTC,CASSSDRGGGYTF,TRBV28,TRBD1,TRBJ1-2,.
TGTGCCAGCGGAAACAGTAATGAAAAACTGTTTTTT,CASGNSNEKLFF,TRBV12-5,.,TRBJ1-4,.
TGTGCCAGCAGCAGAACAAGGAACACCGGGGAGCTGTTTTTT,CASSRTRNTGELFF,TRBV11-3,.,TRBJ2-2,medium-sized
TGTGCCAGCAGCTTAGGACGACAGTACTATGGCTACACCTTC,CASSLGRQYYGYTF,TRBV11-3,.,TRBJ1-2,medium-sized
TGTGCCAGCAGTTACTGGACAGGAGGAACTGGCTACACCTTC,CASSYWTGGTGYTF,TRBV6-8,TRBD1,TRBJ1-2,few
TGCGCCAGCAGCGCCGGACAGCTTGGGGTTGGGGAGCAGTACTTC,CASSAGQLGVGEQYF,TRBV5-1,.,TRBJ2-7,.
TGTGCCAGTGGGGGGGCCGGCACCGGGGAGCTGTTTTTT,CASGGAGTGELFF,TRBV6-8,.,TRBJ2-2,large
TGCGCCAGCAGGGTTTCCAGGACAGGGACCACTGAAGCTTTCTTT,CASRVSRTGTTEAFF,TRBV5-1,TRBD1,TRBJ1-1,few
TGTGCCTGGAGTGTACTAGCGGGGGGGCCAGGTGAGCAGTTCTTC,CAWSVLAGGPGEQFF,TRBV30,TRBD2,TRBJ2-1,.
TGTGCCAGCAGTGACAATTGGCAGAGGGAGCTGTTTTTT,CASSDNWQRELFF,TRBV6-8,.,TRBJ2-2,large
TGTGCCATCAGTGCCCCAGCGGGGGGGCAAGAGACCCAGTACTTC,CAISAPAGGQETQYF,TRBV10-3,TRBD2,TRBJ2-5,.
TGTGCCATCAGTCCACCAACCAAGCAAGATACGCAGTATTTT,CAISPPTKQDTQYF,TRBV10-3,.,TRBJ2-3,.
TGTGCCAGCAGGTACAGGTTAGCGTGGAGGGATACGCAGTATTTT,CASRYRLAWRDTQYF,TRBV6-8,.,TRBJ2-3,.
TGTGCCAGCTCACCCGGGAGAGGGGGGAACACTGAAGCTTTCTTT,CASSPGRGGNTEAFF,TRBV18,.,TRBJ1-1,.
TGTGCCAGCAGTGAATCTAGCGGGGGTTTTTACAATGAGCAGTTCTTC,CASSESSGGFYNEQFF,TRBV9,TRBD2,TRBJ2-1,large
TGTGCCAGTAGTATCAGGACAGGACTCTACGAGCAGTACTTC,CASSIRTGLYEQYF,TRBV19,TRBD1,TRBJ2-7,once
TGTGCCAGCACCACAGGGCCTACTAACTATGGCTACACCTTC,CASTTGPTNYGYTF,TRBV16,.,TRBJ1-2,large
TGTGCCAGCAGCGGCGGACAGGGGGCCCTTGAGCCCCAGCATTTT,CASSGGQGALEPQHF,TRBV9,TRBD1,TRBJ1-5,.
TGTGCCAGTAGTATTCCACAGGGGTACAATGAGCAGTTCTTC,CASSIPQGYNEQFF,TRBV19,TRBD1,TRBJ2-1,.
TGTGCCAGCAGTTCGGTTCTCAGTGGAAACACCATATATTTT,CASSSVLSGNTIYF,TRBV6-8,.,TRBJ1-3,large
TGTGCCACACGATCGGTGAACTATGGCTACACCTTC,CATRSVNYGYTF,TRBV6-8,.,TRBJ1-2,large